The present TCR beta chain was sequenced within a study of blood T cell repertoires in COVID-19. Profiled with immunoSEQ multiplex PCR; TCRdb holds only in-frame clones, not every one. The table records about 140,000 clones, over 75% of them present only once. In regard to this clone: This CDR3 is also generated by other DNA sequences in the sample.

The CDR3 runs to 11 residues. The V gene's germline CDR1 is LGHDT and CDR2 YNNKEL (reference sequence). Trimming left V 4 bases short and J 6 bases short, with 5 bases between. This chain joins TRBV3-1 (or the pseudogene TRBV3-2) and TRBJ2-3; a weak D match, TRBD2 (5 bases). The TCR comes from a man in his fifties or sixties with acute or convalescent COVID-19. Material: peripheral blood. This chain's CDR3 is CASSRGDTQYF. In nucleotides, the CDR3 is TGTGCCAGCAGCCGCGGGGATACGCAGTATTTT.